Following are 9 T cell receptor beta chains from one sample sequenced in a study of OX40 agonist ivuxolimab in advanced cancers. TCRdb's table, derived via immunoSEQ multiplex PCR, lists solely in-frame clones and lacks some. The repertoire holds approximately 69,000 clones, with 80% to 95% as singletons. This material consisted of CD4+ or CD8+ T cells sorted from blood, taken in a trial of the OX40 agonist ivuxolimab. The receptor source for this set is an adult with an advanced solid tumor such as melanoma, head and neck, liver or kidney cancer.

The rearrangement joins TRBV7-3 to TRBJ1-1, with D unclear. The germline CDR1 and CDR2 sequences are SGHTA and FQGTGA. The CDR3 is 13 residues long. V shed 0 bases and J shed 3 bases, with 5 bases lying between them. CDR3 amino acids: CASSLTSYTEAFF. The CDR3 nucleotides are TGTGCCAGCAGCTTAACGTCGTACACTGAAGCTTTCTTT.

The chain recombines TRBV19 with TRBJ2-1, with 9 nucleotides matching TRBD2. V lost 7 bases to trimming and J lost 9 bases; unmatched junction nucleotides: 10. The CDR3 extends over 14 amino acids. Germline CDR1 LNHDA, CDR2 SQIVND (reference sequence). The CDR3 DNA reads TGTGCCAGTAATTGGGCGGGAGGGCTTGGTGAGCAGTTCTTC. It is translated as CASNWAGGLGEQFF.

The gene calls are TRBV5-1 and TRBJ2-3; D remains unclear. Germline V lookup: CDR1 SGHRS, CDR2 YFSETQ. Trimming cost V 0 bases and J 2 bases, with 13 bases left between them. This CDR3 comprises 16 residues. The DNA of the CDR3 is TGCGCCAGCAGCTTGGCTCTCGGAATTTCCACAGATACGCAGTATTTT. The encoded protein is CASSLALGISTDTQYF.

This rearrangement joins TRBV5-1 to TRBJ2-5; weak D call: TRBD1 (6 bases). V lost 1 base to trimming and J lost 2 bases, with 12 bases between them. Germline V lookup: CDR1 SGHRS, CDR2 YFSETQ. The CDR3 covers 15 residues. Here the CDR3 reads CASSLRGIGQETQYF. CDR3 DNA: TGCGCCAGCAGCTTGAGGGGGATTGGGCAAGAGACCCAGTACTTC.

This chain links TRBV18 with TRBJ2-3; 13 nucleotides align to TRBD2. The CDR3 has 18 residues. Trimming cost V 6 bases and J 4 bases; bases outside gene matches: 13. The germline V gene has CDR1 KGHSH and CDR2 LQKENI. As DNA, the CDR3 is TGTGCCAGCTCCCCCGGGACTAGCGGGATTGTGGGGGCAGATACGCAGTATTTT. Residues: CASSPGTSGIVGADTQYF.

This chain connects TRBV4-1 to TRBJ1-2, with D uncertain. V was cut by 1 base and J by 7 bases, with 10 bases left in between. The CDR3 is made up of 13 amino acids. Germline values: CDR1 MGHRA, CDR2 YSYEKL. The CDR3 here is CASSQGGPGGYTF. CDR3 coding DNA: TGCGCCAGCAGCCAAGGTGGACCTGGTGGCTACACCTTC.

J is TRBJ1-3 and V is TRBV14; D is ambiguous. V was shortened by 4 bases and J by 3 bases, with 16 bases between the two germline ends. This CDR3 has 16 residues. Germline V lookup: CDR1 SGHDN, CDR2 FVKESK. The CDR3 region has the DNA TGTGCCAGCAGCCCTCGGGATACAGAGCGTGGAAACACCATATATTTT. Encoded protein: CASSPRDTERGNTIYF.

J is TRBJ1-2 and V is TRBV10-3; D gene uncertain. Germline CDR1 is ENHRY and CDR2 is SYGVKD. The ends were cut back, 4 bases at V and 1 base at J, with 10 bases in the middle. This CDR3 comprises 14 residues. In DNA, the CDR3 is TGTGCCATCAGTGGGACCTTTTTTAACTATGGCTACACCTTC. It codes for CAISGTFFNYGYTF.

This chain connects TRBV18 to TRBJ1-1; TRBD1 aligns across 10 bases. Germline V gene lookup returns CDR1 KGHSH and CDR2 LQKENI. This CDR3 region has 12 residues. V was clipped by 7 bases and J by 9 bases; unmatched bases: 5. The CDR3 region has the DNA TGTGCCAGCTGGGGGACAGGGGCCAAAGCTTTCTTT. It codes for CASWGTGAKAFF.